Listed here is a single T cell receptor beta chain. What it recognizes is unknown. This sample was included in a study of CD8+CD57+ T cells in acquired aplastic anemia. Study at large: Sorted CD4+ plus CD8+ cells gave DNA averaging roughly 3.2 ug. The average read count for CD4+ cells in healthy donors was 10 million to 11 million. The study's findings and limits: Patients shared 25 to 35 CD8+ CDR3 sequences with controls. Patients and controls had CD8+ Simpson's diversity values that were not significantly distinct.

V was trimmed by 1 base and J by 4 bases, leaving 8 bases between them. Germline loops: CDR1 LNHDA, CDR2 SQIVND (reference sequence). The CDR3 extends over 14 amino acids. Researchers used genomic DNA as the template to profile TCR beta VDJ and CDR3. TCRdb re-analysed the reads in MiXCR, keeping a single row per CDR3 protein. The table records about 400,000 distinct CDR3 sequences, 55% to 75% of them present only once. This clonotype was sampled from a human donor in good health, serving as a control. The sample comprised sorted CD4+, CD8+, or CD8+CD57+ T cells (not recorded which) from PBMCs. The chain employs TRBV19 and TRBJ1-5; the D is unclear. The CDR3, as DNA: TGTGCCAGTAGTATAGGAGGGCTGAATCAGCCCCAGCATTTT. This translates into CASSIGGLNQPQHF.